This T cell receptor (beta chain) was identified in a study of T cells expressing NK-cell markers. Across the whole study: TCR beta repertoires came from sorted CD3+CD56+NKG2C+, CD3+CD56+NKG2C- and CD3+CD56-NKG2C+ T cells. Overall study findings and caveats: Dominant NKG2C+ clonotypes in 6 or 7 donors made up about 1.0-7.5% of CD8+ T cells. In a few donors, these clonotypes also led the CD3+CD56-NKG2C+ fraction.

This CDR3 has 14 residues. Germline CDR1 SGHRS, CDR2 YFSETQ. With regard to this clonotype: Its specificity is not known.

5'RACE template switching built TCR beta cDNA with unique molecular identifiers. TCRdb reprocessed the 5' RACE reads and stores each CDR3 protein as one record, lacking DNA. With a few hundred thousand distinct CDR3 sequences in the sample, the ten largest clones hold 5.2%. The chain joins TRBV5-1 to TRBJ1-6; TCRdb designates TRBD1, a call that cannot be tested without DNA. The clonotype comes from a man between 18 and 69 years old in good health. Input material: blood T cells: a sorted CD56 or NKG2C T cell subset, CD4+ or CD8+ T cells, or bulk PBMC T cells (not recorded which). Here the CDR3 reads CASRTGTGDSPLHF. The full variable domain, completed using reference TRBV5-1 and TRBJ1-6, is KAGVTQTPRYLIKTRGQQVTLSCSPISGHRSVSWYQQTPGQGLQFLFEYFSETQRNKGNFPGRFSGRQFSNSRSEMNVSTLELGDSALYLCASRTGTGDSPLHFGNGTRLTVT.